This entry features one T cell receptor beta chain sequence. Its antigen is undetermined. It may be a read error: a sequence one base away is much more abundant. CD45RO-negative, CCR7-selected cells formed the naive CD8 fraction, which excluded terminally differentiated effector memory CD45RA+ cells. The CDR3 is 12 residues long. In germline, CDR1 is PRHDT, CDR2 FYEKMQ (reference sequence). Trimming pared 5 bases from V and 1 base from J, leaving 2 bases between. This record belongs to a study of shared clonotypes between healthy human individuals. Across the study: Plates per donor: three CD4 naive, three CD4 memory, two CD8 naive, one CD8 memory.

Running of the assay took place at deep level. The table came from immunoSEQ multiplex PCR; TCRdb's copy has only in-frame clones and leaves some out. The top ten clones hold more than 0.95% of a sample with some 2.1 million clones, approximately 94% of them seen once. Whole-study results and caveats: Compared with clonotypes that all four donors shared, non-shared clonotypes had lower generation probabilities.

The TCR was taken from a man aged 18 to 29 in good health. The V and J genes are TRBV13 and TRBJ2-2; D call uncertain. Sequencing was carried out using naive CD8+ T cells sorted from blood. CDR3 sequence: CASSGNTGELFF. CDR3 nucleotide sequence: TGTGCCAGCAGCGGGAACACCGGGGAGCTGTTTTTT.